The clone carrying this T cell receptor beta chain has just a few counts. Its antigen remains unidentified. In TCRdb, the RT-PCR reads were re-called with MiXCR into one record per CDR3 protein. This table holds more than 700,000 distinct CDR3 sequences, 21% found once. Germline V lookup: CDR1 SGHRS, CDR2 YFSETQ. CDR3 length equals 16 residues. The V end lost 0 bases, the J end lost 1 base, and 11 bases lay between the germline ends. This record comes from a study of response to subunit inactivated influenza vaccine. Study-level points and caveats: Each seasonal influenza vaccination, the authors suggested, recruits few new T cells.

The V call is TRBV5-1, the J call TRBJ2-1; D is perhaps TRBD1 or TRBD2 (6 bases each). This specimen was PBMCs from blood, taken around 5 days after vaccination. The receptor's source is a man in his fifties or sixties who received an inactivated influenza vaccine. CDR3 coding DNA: TGCGCCAGCAGCTTGGTGGGGGGCGCGTCCTACAATGAGCAGTTCTTC. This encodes CASSLVGGASYNEQFF. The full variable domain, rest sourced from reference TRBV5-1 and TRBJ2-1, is KAGVTQTPRYLIKTRGQQVTLSCSPISGHRSVSWYQQTPGQGLQFLFEYFSETQRNKGNFPGRFSGRQFSNSRSEMNVSTLELGDSALYLCASSLVGGASYNEQFFGPGTRLTVL.